Each of the 4 T cell receptor beta chains below was sequenced from the same sample in a study of cytomegalovirus exposure and HLA in healthy donors. PCR was performed using 60 Vbeta and 13 Jbeta primers. Sequencing was performed with immunoSEQ multiplex PCR; in TCRdb, only in-frame clones are kept and a portion is missing. This sample has approximately 180,000 clones, with approximately 70% found just once. Sequenced: PBMCs. The receptors here all came from a human donor in good health.

In this sample, this clone turned up once. The chain recombines TRBV19 with TRBJ1-5, with 7 positions matching TRBD1. V lost 5 bases, J lost 1 base, and 5 bases stayed unmatched. CDR3 size: 15 residues. Germline loops: CDR1 LNHDA, CDR2 SQIVND (reference sequence). The CDR3 loop reads CASSWSGGSNQPQHF. CDR3 DNA sequence: TGTGCCAGTAGTTGGTCAGGGGGGAGCAATCAGCCCCAGCATTTT.

The chain recombines TRBV27 with TRBJ2-2, with D possibly matching TRBD2 (7 bases). The CDR3 spans 16 residues. Germline lookup yields CDR1 MNHEY and CDR2 SMNVEV (reference sequence). With 4 bases removed from V and 1 base from J, the gap between germline ends came to 13 bases. The CDR3 is CASSWGGGMNTGELFF. The CDR3 nucleotides read TGTGCCAGCAGTTGGGGAGGGGGGATGAACACCGGGGAGCTGTTTTTT.

The chain links TRBV5-6 to TRBJ2-5; D gene unclear. The CDR3 covers 13 residues. The V and J ends lost 0 bases and 5 bases respectively, with 8 bases between them. Germline CDR1 and CDR2: SGHDT and YYEEEE. The CDR3 DNA sequence: TGTGCCAGCAGCTTGGTCGGGTCCGAGACCCAGTACTTC. It translates to CASSLVGSETQYF.

The V gene is TRBV5-5, the J gene TRBJ1-2; possibly TRBD1 for D (5 bases). The CDR3 is 14 residues long. The germline V gene encodes CDR1 SGHKS and CDR2 YYEKEE (reference sequence). V lost 4 bases and J 6 bases, leaving 16 bases between the germline ends. The CDR3 loop reads CASSRMHGADGYTF. The CDR3 bases are TGTGCCAGCAGCCGAATGCATGGGGCCGATGGCTACACCTTC.